This TCR delta chain was sequenced for a study of Vδ1+ human thymocytes. Sequences come from RNA converted to cDNA by reverse transcription. CDR3 amplicons came from multiplex PCR with pooled V-gene forward and constant-region reverse primers. TCRdb reprocessed the multiplex PCR reads using CATT. Here the sample spans 54,000 or so delta-chain clones, roughly 15% being singletons. Germline V gives CDR1 TSWWSYY, CDR2 QGS. The length of the CDR3 is 16 residues. V lost 8 bases, J lost 3 bases, and 14 bases stayed unmatched. Findings of the study overall: Bulk data may be misread because of unexpected Vdelta2 sequences. Around 20% of thymic delta-chain sequences were Vdelta2, with few Vdelta3, unlike blood Vdelta1+ controls. Thymic TRG and TRD repertoires appeared highly polyclonal.

Turning to this clone: Its specificity is not known.

This chain links TRDV1 with TRDJ1, with 8 nucleotides matching TRDD3. The receptor's source is a boy younger than two who had congenital heart surgery. The material sequenced was Vdelta1+ gamma-delta thymocytes from the thymus. Sample subset: FACS-sorted CD3+ TCRalphabeta- TCRVdelta1+ TCRVdelta2- thymocytes. The CDR3 nucleotides read TGTGCTCTTTCTTCCCATTACTGGGGGGGAGCCGATAAACTCATCTTT. This codes for CALSSHYWGGADKLIF.